Presented here are 11 T cell receptor beta chains from one specimen sequenced in a study of identical twins. TCRdb itself ran the 5' RACE reads through MiXCR, one entry per CDR3 protein. The table lists 300,000 to 400,000 distinct CDR3 sequences, about 10% of them singletons. Sequenced material: naive T cells sorted from blood. These receptors originate from a woman aged 50 to 65 in good health.

This clonotype was seen many times. The chain links TRBV18 to TRBJ2-1, with unresolved D. The V gene's germline CDR1 is KGHSH and CDR2 LQKENI. This CDR3 region has 12 residues. V lost 3 bases to trimming and J lost 8 bases, with 8 bases between them. This chain's CDR3 is CASSPLGDEQFF. In nucleotides, the CDR3 is TGTGCCAGCTCACCGCTTGGGGATGAGCAGTTCTTC.

This clonotype occurred a few times. The rearrangement joins TRBV4-1 to TRBJ2-7; the D is unclear. Trimming took 0 bases from V and 6 from J, leaving 15 bases between them. This CDR3 comprises 15 residues. Germline V lookup: CDR1 MGHRA, CDR2 YSYEKL. Written as DNA, the CDR3 is TGCGCCAGCAGCCAAGATCACGGCGTCCTTTTCGAGCAGTACTTC. Protein: CASSQDHGVLFEQYF.

The CDR3 protein is CASSVTGTGVDVYV. Written as DNA, the CDR3 is TGTGCCAGCAGCGTGACCGGGACAGGGGTCGATGTGTACGTC. J is TRBJ2-7 and V is TRBV11-2; 10 nucleotides align to TRBD1. The V and J ends lost 5 bases and 12 bases, in that order; junction bases with no gene match: 13. Per the germline V gene, CDR1 is SGHAT and CDR2 is FQNNGV. The CDR3 extends over 14 amino acids.

A few counts support this clonotype. This chain connects TRBV5-1 to TRBJ2-1; D not certain. Germline V gene data show CDR1 as SGHRS and CDR2 as YFSETQ. The V gene lost 0 bases and the J gene lost 9 bases, with 7 bases spanning the gap. CDR3 length equals 12 residues. The CDR3 is CASSLADPEQFF. The CDR3 DNA sequence: TGCGCCAGCAGCTTGGCCGATCCTGAGCAGTTCTTC.

In this sample, this clonotype turned up many times. CDR3 residues: CASSFPTSGRADTQYF. In nucleotides, the CDR3 is TGCGCCAGCAGCTTCCCGACTAGCGGGAGGGCCGATACGCAGTATTTT. The chain employs TRBV5-1 and TRBJ2-3; 14 bases fit TRBD2. This CDR3 is built from 16 residues. CDR1 is SGHRS, CDR2 YFSETQ, per germline. The V segment lost 2 bases and the J segment 6 bases; nucleotides outside the gene matches: 5.

The CDR3 DNA reads TGTGCCAGCAGTGCCCTGGGGCTAGAAGGGACAGATACGCAGTATTTT. Encoded protein: CASSALGLEGTDTQYF. V is TRBV27 and J is TRBJ2-3; perhaps TRBD1 as D (5 bases). This CDR3 is 16 amino acids long. The V gene's germline CDR1 is MNHEY and CDR2 SMNVEV (reference sequence). V was clipped by 5 bases and J by 3 bases, with 18 bases between them.

The gene calls are TRBV7-2 and TRBJ2-7; TRBD2 agrees at 8 bases. The V gene end was trimmed by 5 bases and the J gene end by 2 bases; junction bases not matched to a gene: 17. Germline CDR1 and CDR2: SGHTA and FQGNSA. This CDR3 spans 18 amino acids. The CDR3 sequence is CASSPRPSLAGWTYEQYV. DNA for the CDR3: TGTGCCAGCAGCCCCCGCCCGAGCCTAGCGGGCTGGACCTACGAGCAGTACGTC.

This clonotype came up a few times. The V gene is TRBV3-1, the J gene TRBJ2-3; 10 bases align to TRBD1. Looked up from germline, CDR1 is LGHDT and CDR2 is YNNKEL (reference sequence). The CDR3 is 17 residues long. Unmatched junction bases numbered 18, after V lost 5 bases and J lost 10 bases. This CDR3 reads CASSGGYGTGDLLAQYF. The CDR3 DNA reads as TGTGCCAGCAGCGGCGGTTACGGGACAGGGGACCTTTTGGCGCAGTATTTT.

This clonotype showed up just a few times. The V and J genes are TRBV27 and TRBJ2-7; TRBD2 aligns across 8 bases. The CDR3 is made up of 14 amino acids. The J segment lost 2 bases and the V segment lost 6 bases, leaving 6 bases of the junction unmatched. Germline assignment: CDR1 MNHEY and CDR2 SMNVEV (reference sequence). The CDR3 loop is CASRGLVAPYEQYF. CDR3 coding DNA: TGTGCCAGCAGGGGACTAGTCGCCCCCTACGAGCAGTACTTC.

The sample holds a few counts of this clonotype. CDR3 amino acids: CASSIRHGGSSYNEQFF. CDR3 in DNA: TGTGCCAGCAGCATAAGACATGGGGGGAGCTCCTACAATGAGCAGTTCTTC. The chain uses TRBV9 and TRBJ2-1; possibly TRBD2 for D (6 bases). The CDR3 runs 17 residues. The germline gives CDR1 SGDLS, CDR2 YYNGEE. V was clipped by 4 bases and J by 0 bases, with 17 bases between them.

This clonotype was seen more than once but under ten times. The chain is built from TRBV5-1 and TRBJ2-1; 7 bases are a match to TRBD2. Germline values: CDR1 SGHRS, CDR2 YFSETQ. V was clipped by 0 bases and J by 4 bases; unmatched bases: 4. The CDR3 loop spans 15 amino acids. CDR3: CASSLDSGVYNEQFF. CDR3 DNA sequence: TGCGCCAGCAGCTTGGACAGCGGGGTATACAATGAGCAGTTCTTC.